This entry describes one TCR beta chain. The data were taken from a study of blood T cell repertoires in COVID-19. In the authors' workflow: Reference gene primer amplification gave estimated nucleated cell counts. Profiling relied on immunoSEQ multiplex PCR, and the TCRdb table lists in-frame clones only, not all of them. V, J and clone size were drawn from that table, and D and trimming were deduced from the DNA. Among about 270,000 clones listed, roughly 87% were seen once. The germline gives CDR1 ENHRY, CDR2 SYGVKD. V trimming: 0 bases; J trimming: 4 bases; junction bases outside the gene matches: 7. The CDR3 is made up of 16 amino acids.

The sequenced sample was peripheral blood. V and J are TRBV10-3 and TRBJ2-7; 9 nucleotides align to TRBD2. The receptor was isolated from a human donor in a cohort sampled during active COVID-19. The CDR3 protein is CAISESASGNGYEQYF. In nucleotides, the CDR3 is TGTGCCATCAGTGAGTCCGCTAGCGGGAATGGGTACGAGCAGTACTTC.